Below, 9 T cell receptor beta chains from the same sample are listed, as sequenced in a study of control samples from healthy donors and cancer patients. This table comes from immunoSEQ multiplex PCR, and its TCRdb copy is limited to in-frame clones, with some not included. The table lists about 40,000 clones, around 90% of them singletons. The sample consisted of blood. These receptors came from a woman in her 50s in good health.

This chain links TRBV5-8 with TRBJ1-2, with a tentative D call TRBD1 (6 bases). Germline loops: CDR1 SGHTS, CDR2 YDEGEE. Trimming stripped 8 bases from V and 2 bases from J, with 22 bases between. The CDR3 spans 16 residues. CDR3 residues: CASRPQGAGLNYGYTF. The CDR3 DNA is TGTGCCAGTAGACCACAGGGCGCGGGGCTGAACTATGGCTACACCTTC.

The chain combines TRBV7-8 with TRBJ2-4; D gene ambiguous. Trimming shortened V by 1 base and J by 3 bases, and 13 bases separated the two germline ends. The CDR3 covers 16 residues. Germline CDR1 reads SGHVS; CDR2 reads FQNEAQ. This chain's CDR3 is CASSLVVLSDKNIQYF. The CDR3 region has the DNA TGTGCCAGCAGCTTAGTAGTATTAAGTGACAAAAACATTCAGTACTTC.

The V and J genes are TRBV5-4 and TRBJ1-6; no clear D. This CDR3 contains 16 residues. Looked up from germline, CDR1 is SGHNT and CDR2 is YYREEE (reference sequence). Trimming shortened V by 0 bases and J by 8 bases, and 15 bases separated the two germline ends. CDR3 region: CASSLANKQSYSPLHF. The CDR3 DNA reads TGTGCCAGCAGCTTGGCCAATAAACAGAGCTATTCACCCCTCCACTTT.

This chain joins TRBV9 and TRBJ1-2; 7 nucleotides line up with TRBD1. With V trimmed by 4 bases and J by 6 bases, 6 bases remained unmatched. The CDR3 is 13 amino acids. Germline V lookup: CDR1 SGDLS, CDR2 YYNGEE. CDR3 protein: CASSHTGENGYTF. CDR3 sequence (DNA): TGTGCCAGCAGCCACACAGGGGAGAATGGCTACACCTTC.

The rearrangement uses TRBV7-2 and TRBJ2-4; possible D gene TRBD2, 6 bases. The CDR3 length is 17 residues. V was shortened by 5 bases and J by 0 bases, with 17 bases between the two germline ends. Germline-derived CDR1 and CDR2 are SGHTA and FQGNSA. The CDR3 loop is CASSSGPAGIAKNIQYF. Here the CDR3 DNA reads TGTGCCAGCAGCAGCGGGCCAGCGGGTATAGCCAAAAACATTCAGTACTTC.

The rearrangement joins TRBV5-4 to TRBJ2-7; possible D gene TRBD1, 8 bases. This CDR3 region has 14 residues. The germline gives CDR1 SGHNT, CDR2 YYREEE (reference sequence). Between the trimmed V and J ends, which lost 2 bases and 7 bases, there was a span of 16 bases. CDR3 DNA sequence: TGTGCCAGCAGCTTACAGGGGGGGGCCGGGGAGCAGTACTTC. This sequence encodes CASSLQGGAGEQYF.

V gene TRBV19 combines with J gene TRBJ1-1; D remains unclear. Looked up from germline, CDR1 is LNHDA and CDR2 is SQIVND (reference sequence). This CDR3 is built from 16 residues. Between the trimmed V and J ends, which lost 6 bases and 0 bases, there was a span of 17 bases. The CDR3 reads CASSSNEGRMNTEAFF. The CDR3 nucleotides are TGTGCCAGTAGCTCAAACGAAGGGAGGATGAACACTGAAGCTTTCTTT.

In this sample, this clone turned up once. The rearrangement joins TRBV11-2 to TRBJ1-2; D might be TRBD1 (5 bases). Germline values: CDR1 SGHAT, CDR2 FQNNGV. The CDR3 extends over 13 amino acids. Trimming removed 1 base from V and 4 bases from J, with 7 bases in between. CDR3 bases: TGTGCCAGCAGCTTAGCAGGGTTCTATGGCTACACCTTC. It yields the protein CASSLAGFYGYTF.

V and J are TRBV7-2 and TRBJ2-1, with 8 nucleotides matching TRBD2. Trimming at V came to 1 base and at J to 8 bases, leaving 4 bases not matched to a gene. Germline assignment: CDR1 SGHTA and CDR2 FQGNSA. The CDR3 is 14 residues long. The chain's CDR3 is CASSLGAGAYEQFF. The CDR3, as DNA: TGTGCCAGCAGCTTAGGAGCGGGGGCTTATGAGCAGTTCTTC. The whole variable domain, remainder taken from reference TRBV7-2 and TRBJ2-1, is GAGVSQSPSNKVTEKGKDVELRCDPISGHTALYWYRQSLGQGLEFLIYFQGNSAPDKSGLPSDRFSAERTGGSVSTLTIQRTQQEDSAVYLCASSLGAGAYEQFFGPGTRLTVL.